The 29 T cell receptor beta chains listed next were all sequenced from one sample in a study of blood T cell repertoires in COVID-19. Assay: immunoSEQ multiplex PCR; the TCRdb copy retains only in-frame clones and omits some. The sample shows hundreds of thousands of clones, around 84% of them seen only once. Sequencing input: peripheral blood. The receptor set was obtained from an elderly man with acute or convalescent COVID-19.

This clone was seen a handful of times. CDR3 DNA sequence: TGCGCCAGCAGCCAAGATCTTGGTGACAAGGCTGCCTATGGCTACACCTTC. Residues: CASSQDLGDKAAYGYTF. This chain links TRBV4-1 with TRBJ1-2; D not resolved. V lost 0 bases and J 4 bases, leaving 18 bases between the germline ends. Per the germline V gene, CDR1 is MGHRA and CDR2 is YSYEKL. This CDR3 has 17 residues.

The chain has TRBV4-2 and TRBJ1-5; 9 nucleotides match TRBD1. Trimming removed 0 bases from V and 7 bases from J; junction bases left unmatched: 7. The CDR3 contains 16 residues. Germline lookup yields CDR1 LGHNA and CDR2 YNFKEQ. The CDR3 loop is CASSQDRDRAGQPQHF. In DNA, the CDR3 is TGTGCCAGCAGCCAAGATCGGGACAGGGCCGGGCAGCCCCAGCATTTT.

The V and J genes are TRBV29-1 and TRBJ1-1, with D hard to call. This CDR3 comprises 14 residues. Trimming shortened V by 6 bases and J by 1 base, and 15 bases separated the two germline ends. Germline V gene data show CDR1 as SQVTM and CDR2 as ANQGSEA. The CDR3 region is CSVVSGGPNTEAFF. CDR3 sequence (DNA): TGCAGCGTCGTCTCGGGAGGCCCGAACACTGAAGCTTTCTTT.

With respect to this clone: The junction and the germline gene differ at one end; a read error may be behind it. The CDR3 DNA follows: TGCGCCAGCAGCCAGCACTTAGGGGGTTCCTACAATGAGCAGCTCTTC. The encoded protein is CASSQHLGGSYNEQLF. The V call is TRBV5-1, the J call TRBJ2-1; D is possibly TRBD1 (6 bases). Germline loops: CDR1 SGHRS, CDR2 YFSETQ. The CDR3 is 16 amino acids.

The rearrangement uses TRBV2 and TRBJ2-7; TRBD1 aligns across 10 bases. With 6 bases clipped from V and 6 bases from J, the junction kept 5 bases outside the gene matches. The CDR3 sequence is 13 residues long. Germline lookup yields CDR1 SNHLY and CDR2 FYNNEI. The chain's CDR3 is CASSRDRGPEQYV. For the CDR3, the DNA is TGTGCCAGCAGCCGGGACAGGGGCCCCGAGCAGTACGTC.

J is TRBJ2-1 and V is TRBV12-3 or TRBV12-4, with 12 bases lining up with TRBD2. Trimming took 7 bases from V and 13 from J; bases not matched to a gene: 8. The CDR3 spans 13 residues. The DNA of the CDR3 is TGTGCCAGCAAAGGACTAGCGGGATCGAACCAGTTCTTC. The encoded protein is CASKGLAGSNQFF.

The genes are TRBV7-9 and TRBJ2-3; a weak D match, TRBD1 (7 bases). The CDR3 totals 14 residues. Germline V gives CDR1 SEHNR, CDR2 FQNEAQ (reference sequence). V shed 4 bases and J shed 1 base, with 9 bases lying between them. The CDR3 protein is CASSSRGGTDTQYF. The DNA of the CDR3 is TGTGCCAGCAGCTCCAGGGGGGGCACAGATACGCAGTATTTT.

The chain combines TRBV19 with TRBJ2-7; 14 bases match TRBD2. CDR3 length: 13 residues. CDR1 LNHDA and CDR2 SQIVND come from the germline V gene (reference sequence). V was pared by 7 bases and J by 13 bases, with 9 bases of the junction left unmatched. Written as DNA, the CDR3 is TGTGCCAGTAACGGACTAGCGGGGGGAGGGCAATACGTC. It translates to CASNGLAGGGQYV.

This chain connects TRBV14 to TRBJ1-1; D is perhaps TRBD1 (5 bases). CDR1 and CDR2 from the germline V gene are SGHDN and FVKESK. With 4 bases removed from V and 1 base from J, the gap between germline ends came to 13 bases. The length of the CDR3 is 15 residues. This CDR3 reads CASSLQTVRNTEAFF. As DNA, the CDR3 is TGTGCCAGCAGCCTTCAGACAGTGAGGAACACTGAAGCTTTCTTT.

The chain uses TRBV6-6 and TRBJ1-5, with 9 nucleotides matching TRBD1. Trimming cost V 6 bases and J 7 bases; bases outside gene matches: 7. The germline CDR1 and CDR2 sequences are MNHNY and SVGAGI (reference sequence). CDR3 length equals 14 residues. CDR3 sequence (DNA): TGTGCCAGCAGACCCACAGGGGGCATACAGCCCCAGCATTTT. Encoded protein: CASRPTGGIQPQHF.

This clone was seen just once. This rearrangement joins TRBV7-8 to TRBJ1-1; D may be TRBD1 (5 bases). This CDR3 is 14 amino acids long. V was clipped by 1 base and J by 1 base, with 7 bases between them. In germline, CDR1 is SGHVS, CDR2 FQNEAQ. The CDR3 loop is CASSLVGGNTEAFF. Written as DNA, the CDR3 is TGTGCCAGCAGCTTAGTCGGGGGGAACACTGAAGCTTTCTTT.

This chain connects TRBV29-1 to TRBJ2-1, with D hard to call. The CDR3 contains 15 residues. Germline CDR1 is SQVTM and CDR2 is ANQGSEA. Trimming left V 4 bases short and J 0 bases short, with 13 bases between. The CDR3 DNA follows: TGCAGCGTTGTAAGTAGCAGCCGCTCCTACAATGAGCAGTTCTTC. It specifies CSVVSSSRSYNEQFF.

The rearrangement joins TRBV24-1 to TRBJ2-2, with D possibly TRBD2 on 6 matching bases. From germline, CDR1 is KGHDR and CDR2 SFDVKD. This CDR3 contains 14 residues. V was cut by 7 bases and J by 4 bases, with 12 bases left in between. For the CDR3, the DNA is TGTGCCACCAGGGCCGGGAGAGGCACCGGGGAGCTGTTTTTT. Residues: CATRAGRGTGELFF.

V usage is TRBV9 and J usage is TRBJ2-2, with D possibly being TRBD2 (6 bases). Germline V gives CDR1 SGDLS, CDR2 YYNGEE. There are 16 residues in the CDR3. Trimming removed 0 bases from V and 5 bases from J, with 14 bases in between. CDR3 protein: CASSVVPTSSTGELFF. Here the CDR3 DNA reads TGTGCCAGCAGCGTAGTCCCGACTAGTTCTACCGGGGAGCTGTTTTTT. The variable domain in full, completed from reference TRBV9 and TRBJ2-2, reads DSGVTQTPKHLITATGQRVTLRCSPRSGDLSVYWYQQSLDQGLQFLIQYYNGEERAKGNILERFSAQQFPDLHSELNLSSLELGDSALYFCASSVVPTSSTGELFFGEGSRLTVL.

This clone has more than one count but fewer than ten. The CDR3 DNA reads as TGTGCCAGCAGTGAAACGCGGCAGTACTTC. Amino acid sequence: CASSETRQYF. This chain connects TRBV2 to TRBJ2-7; D gene uncertain. Trimming removed 2 bases at V and 9 bases at J, with 5 bases between. Germline values: CDR1 SNHLY, CDR2 FYNNEI. The CDR3 loop spans 10 amino acids.

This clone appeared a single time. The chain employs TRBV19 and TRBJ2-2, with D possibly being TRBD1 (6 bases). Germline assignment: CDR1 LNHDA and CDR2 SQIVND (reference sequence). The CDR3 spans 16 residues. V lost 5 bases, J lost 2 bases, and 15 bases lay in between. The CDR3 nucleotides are TGTGCCAGTAGTCGCAGGGGAGCCCGAAACACCGGGGAGCTGTTTTTT. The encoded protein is CASSRRGARNTGELFF.

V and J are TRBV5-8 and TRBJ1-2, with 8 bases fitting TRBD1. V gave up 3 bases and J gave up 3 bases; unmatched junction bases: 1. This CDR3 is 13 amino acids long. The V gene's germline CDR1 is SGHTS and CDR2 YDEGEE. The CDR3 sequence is CASSSDRDYGYTF. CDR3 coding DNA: TGTGCCAGCAGCTCGGACAGGGACTATGGCTACACCTTC.

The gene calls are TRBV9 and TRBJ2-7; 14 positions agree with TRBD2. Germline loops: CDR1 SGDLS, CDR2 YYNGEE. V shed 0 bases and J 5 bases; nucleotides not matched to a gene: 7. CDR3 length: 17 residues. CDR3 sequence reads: CASSVAPGLAGGDEQYF. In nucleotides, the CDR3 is TGTGCCAGCAGCGTAGCCCCCGGACTAGCGGGAGGCGACGAGCAGTACTTC. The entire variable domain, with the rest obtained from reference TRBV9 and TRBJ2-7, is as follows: DSGVTQTPKHLITATGQRVTLRCSPRSGDLSVYWYQQSLDQGLQFLIQYYNGEERAKGNILERFSAQQFPDLHSELNLSSLELGDSALYFCASSVAPGLAGGDEQYFGPGTRLTVT.

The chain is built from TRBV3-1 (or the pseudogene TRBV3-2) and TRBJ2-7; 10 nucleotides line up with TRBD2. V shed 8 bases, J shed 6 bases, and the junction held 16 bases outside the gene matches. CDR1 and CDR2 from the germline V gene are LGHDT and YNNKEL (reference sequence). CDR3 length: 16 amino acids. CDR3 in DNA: TGTGCCAGCCCGTCGTGGGCTAGCGGGAGTTGCTGCGAGCAGTACGTC. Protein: CASPSWASGSCCEQYV.

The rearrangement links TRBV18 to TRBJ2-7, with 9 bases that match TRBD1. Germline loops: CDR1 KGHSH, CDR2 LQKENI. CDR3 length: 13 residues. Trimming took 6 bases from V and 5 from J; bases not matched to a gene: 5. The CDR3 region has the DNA TGTGCCAGCTCGCCCCGGGACAGGGACGAGCAGTACGTC. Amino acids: CASSPRDRDEQYV.

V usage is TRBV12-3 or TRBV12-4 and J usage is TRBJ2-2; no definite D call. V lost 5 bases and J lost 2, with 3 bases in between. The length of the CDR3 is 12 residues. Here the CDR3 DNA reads TGTGCCAGCAGTCTTAACACCGGGGAGCTGTTTTTT. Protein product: CASSLNTGELFF.

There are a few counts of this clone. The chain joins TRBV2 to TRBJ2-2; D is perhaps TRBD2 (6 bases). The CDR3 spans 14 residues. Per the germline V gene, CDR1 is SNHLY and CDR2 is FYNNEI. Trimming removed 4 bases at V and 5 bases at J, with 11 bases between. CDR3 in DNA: TGTGCCAGCAGTGGAGGAGGGCGAACCGGGGAGCTGTTTTTT. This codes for CASSGGGRTGELFF.

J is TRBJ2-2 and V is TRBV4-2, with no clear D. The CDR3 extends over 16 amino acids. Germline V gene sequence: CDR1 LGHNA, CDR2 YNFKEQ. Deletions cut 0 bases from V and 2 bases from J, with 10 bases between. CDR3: CASSQETTSNTGELFF. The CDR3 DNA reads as TGTGCCAGCAGCCAAGAAACTACCTCAAACACCGGGGAGCTGTTTTTT.

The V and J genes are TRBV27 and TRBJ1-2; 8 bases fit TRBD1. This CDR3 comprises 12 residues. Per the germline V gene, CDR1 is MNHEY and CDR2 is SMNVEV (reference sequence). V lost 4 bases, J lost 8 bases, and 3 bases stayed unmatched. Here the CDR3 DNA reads TGTGCCAGCAGTTCCGACAGGGGCGGCTACACCTTC. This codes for CASSSDRGGYTF.

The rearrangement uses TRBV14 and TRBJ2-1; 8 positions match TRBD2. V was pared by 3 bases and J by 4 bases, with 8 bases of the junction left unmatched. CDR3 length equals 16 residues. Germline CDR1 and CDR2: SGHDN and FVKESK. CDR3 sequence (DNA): TGTGCCAGCAGCCATCCACTAGCGGCTCGGTACAATGAGCAGTTCTTC. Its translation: CASSHPLAARYNEQFF.

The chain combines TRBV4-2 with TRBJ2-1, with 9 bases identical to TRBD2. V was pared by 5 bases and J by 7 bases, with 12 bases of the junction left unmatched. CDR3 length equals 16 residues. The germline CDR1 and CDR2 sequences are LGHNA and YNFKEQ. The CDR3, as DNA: TGTGCCAGCAGCTGGATTTTAGCGGGAGTGTCTAATGAGCAGTTCTTC. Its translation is CASSWILAGVSNEQFF.

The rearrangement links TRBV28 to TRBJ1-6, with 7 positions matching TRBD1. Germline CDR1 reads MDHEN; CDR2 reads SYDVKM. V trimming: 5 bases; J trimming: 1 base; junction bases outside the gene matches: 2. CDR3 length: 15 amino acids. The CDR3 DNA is TGTGCCAGCAGTCGGGACAGTTCCTATAATTCACCCCTCCACTTT. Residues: CASSRDSSYNSPLHF. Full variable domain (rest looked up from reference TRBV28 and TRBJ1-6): DVKVTQSSRYLVKRTGEKVFLECVQDMDHENMFWYRQDPGLGLRLIYFSYDVKMKEKGDIPEGYSVSREKKERFSLILESASTNQTSMYLCASSRDSSYNSPLHFGNGTRLTVT.

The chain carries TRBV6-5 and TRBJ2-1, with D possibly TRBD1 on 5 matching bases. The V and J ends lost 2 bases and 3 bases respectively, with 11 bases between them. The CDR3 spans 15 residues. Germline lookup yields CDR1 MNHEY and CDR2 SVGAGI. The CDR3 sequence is CASSYGAEFYNEQFF. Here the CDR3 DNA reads TGTGCCAGCAGTTACGGGGCGGAATTCTACAATGAGCAGTTCTTC.

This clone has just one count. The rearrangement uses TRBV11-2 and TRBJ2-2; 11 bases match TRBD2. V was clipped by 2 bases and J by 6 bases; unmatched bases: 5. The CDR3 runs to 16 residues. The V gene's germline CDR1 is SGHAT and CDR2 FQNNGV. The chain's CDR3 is CASSLTSGSKSGELFF. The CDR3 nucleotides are TGTGCCAGCAGCTTAACTAGCGGGAGTAAATCCGGGGAGCTGTTTTTT.